The text below deals with one T cell receptor delta chain. The clone's antigen remains unknown. A far larger clone is one base from this, pointing to a likely read error. This entry is derived from a study of DNA immune sequencing with unique molecular identifiers (TCRdb year 2020). In terms of the full investigation: Immunomagnetic cell separation was used to enrich gammadelta T cells from buffy coats, and the genomic DNA of the enriched gammadelta T cells was sequenced. The study developed and validated an ultrasensitive DNA-based TRD repertoire sequencing method using PCR-introduced unique molecular identifiers. Validation of the sequencing method was done both on synthetic reference molecules and on blood samples taken from healthy individuals. To compare enriched and non-enriched samples, around 91 ng of enriched gammadelta T-cell DNA and roughly 950 ng of non-enriched PBMC DNA were sequenced. Results and caveats for the whole study, not just this receptor: More out-of-frame TRD sequences turned up in non-enriched samples, likely coming from partial or unproductive rearrangements in alphabeta T cells. Novel TRD sequences not targeted by the primers cannot be detected with the primer-based approach.

Library preparation used multiplex PCR. A 32-plex assay, with primers for all 8 TRDV and 4 TRDJ genes spanning the CDR3, was used to amplify the genomic DNA. During around 3 cycles of barcoding PCR, a 12-nucleotide UMI was attached, and a second PCR using Illumina adapter primers followed. AMPure XP beads were used for library purification, and library quality was checked on a Fragment Analyzer with the HS NGS Fragment kit. Sequencing was run on an Illumina MiniSeq mid-output kit with approximately 20% PhiX and 150 cycles of paired-end reads. In the original analysis: MIGEC version 1.2.9 was used to process the reads, grouping reads by UMI and building error-corrected consensus sequences. For post-processing, modified scripts from VDJtools version 1.2.1 were used together with the tcR R package. With CATT, TCRdb called clones again from the public reads; duplicate DNA rows were later joined. V and J calls and clone size were set by TCRdb, not the authors. In all, the sample holds a few hundred delta-chain clones, and over 25% of those were seen once. The ten biggest clones cover about 70% of the sample.

The TCR originated in a human donor in good health. The sequenced sample was buffy coat blood.

CDR3 reads: CALGESTPYHPPHWGIRGIPLDKLIF. The DNA is as follows: TGTGCTCTTGGGGAATCGACCCCCTACCACCCCCCTCACTGGGGGATACGCGGCATACCTCTCGATAAACTCATCTTT. The chain couples TRDV1 to TRDJ1, with 13 bases matching TRDD3. The junction shows trimming of 2 bases on V and 4 bases on J, and the gene matches do not reach 34 bases of it. According to the germline V gene, CDR1 reads TSWWSYY and CDR2 reads QGS. The CDR3 runs 26 amino acids, cysteine and phenylalanine included. Only the CDR3 portion is preserved as DNA: 78 bases, with reading frame beginning at the first base.